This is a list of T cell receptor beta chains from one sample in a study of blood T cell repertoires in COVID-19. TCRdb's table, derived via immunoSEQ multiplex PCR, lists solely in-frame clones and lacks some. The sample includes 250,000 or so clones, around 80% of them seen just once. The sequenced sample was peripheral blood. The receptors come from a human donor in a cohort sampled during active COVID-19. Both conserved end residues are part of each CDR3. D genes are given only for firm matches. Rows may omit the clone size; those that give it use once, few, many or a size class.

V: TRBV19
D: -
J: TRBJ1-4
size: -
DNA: TGTGCCAGTAGTAAGAACAGGCAAACTAATGAAAAACTGTTTTTT
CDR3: CASSKNRQTNEKLFF

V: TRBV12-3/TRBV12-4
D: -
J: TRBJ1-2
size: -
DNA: TGTGCCAGCAGCATGGAGGACTATGGCTACACCTTC
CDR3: CASSMEDYGYTF

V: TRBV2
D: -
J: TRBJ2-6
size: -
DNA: TGTGCCAGCAGTGAACTGCGCTCTGGGGCCAACGTCCTGACTTTC
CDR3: CASSELRSGANVLTF

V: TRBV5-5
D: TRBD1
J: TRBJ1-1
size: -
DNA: TGTGCCAGCAGCCCCTGGACAGGTAACACTGAAGCTTTCTTT
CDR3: CASSPWTGNTEAFF

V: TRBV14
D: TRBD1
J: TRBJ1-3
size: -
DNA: TGTGCCAGCAGCCGCGGACAGGGGTTCTCTGGAAACACCATATATTTT
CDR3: CASSRGQGFSGNTIYF

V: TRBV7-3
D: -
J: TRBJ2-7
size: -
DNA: TGTGCCAGCAGCTTAACGTCGGAGTACGAGCAGTACTTC
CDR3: CASSLTSEYEQYF

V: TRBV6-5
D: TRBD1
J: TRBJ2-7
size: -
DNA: TGTGCCAGCAGATACGAGGACAGGGTATCCTACGAGCAGTACTTC
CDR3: CASRYEDRVSYEQYF

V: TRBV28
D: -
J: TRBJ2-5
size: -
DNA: TGTGCCAGCAGTTTTCGACAGCTCCAAGAGACCCAGTACTTC
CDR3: CASSFRQLQETQYF

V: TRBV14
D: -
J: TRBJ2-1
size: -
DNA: TGTGCCAGCAGCCGAGGAACCTACAATGAGCAGTTCTTC
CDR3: CASSRGTYNEQFF

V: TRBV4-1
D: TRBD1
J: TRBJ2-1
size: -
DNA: TGCGCCAGCAGCCAAGTGACAGGGACCTACAATGAGCAGTTCTTC
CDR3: CASSQVTGTYNEQFF

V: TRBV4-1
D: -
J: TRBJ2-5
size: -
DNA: TGCGCCAGCAGCCAAGTGGAGGGATACCAAGAGACCCAGTACTTC
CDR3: CASSQVEGYQETQYF

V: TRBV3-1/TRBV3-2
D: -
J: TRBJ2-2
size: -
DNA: TGTGCCAGCAGCCATGAGGGATACGCGAACACCGGGGAGCTGTTTTTT
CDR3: CASSHEGYANTGELFF

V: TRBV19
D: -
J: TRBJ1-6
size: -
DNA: TGTGCCAGTAGTGCCCAGAATTCACCCCTCCACTTT
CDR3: CASSAQNSPLHF

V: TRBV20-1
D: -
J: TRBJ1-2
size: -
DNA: TGCAGTGCCCGACTGGTCTATGGCTACACCTTC
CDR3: CSARLVYGYTF

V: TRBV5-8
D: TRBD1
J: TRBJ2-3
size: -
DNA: TGTGCCAGCAGCTTGGAACAGGGGCGCAAGCAGTATTTT
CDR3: CASSLEQGRKQYF

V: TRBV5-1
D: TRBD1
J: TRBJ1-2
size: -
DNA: TGCGCCAGCAGCCCACAGGGGGGGGATGGCTACACCTTC
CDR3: CASSPQGGDGYTF

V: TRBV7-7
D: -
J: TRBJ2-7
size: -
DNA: TGTGCTAGCAGCTTAGGAGAAGAATACGAGCAGTACTTC
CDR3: CASSLGEEYEQYF

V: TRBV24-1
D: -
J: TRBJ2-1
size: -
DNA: TGTGCCACCAGTGATTTGGGTGGCGGGCCGTTCGATGAGCAGTTCTTC
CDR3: CATSDLGGGPFDEQFF

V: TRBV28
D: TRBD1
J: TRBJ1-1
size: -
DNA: TGTGCCAGCAGTAAACGGACAGGGGCGGACACTGAAGCTTTCTTT
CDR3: CASSKRTGADTEAFF

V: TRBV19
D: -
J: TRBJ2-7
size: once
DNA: TGTGCCAGTAGGCCCGCAGAAAACTCCTACGAGCAGTACTTC
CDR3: CASRPAENSYEQYF

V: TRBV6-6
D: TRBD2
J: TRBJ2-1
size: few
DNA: TGTGCCAGCAGTCACGGGAGGACTAGCGGGCCTCTATCCTACAATGAGCAGTTCTTC
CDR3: CASSHGRTSGPLSYNEQFF

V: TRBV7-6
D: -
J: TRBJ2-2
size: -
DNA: TGTGCCAGCAGCTTAGTTTCACTGAGGAATCCAACCGGGGAGCTGTTTTTT
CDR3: CASSLVSLRNPTGELFF

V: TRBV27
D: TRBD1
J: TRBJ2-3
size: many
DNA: TGTGCCAGCAGTTTATCGGGACAGCTCACAGATACGCAGTATTTT
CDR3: CASSLSGQLTDTQYF

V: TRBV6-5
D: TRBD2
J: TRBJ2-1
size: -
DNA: TGTGCCAGCAGTAGACTAGCGGACTCCTACAATGAGCAGTTCTTC
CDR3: CASSRLADSYNEQFF

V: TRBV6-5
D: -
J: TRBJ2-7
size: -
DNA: TGTGCCAGCAGTTACCAGGGGGGAGAGCAGTACTTC
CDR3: CASSYQGGEQYF

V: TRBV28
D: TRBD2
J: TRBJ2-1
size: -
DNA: TGTGCCAGCAGTCCGAACCTAGCGGGAGTTCTAAACTACAATGAGCAGTTCTTC
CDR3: CASSPNLAGVLNYNEQFF

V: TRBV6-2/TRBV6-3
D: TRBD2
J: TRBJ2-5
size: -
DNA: TGTGCCAGCAGTTACGGGGCTAGCGGCCTTCAAGAGACCCAGTACTTC
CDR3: CASSYGASGLQETQYF

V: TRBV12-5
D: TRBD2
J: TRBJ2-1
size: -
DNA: TGTGCTAGTTCCCCCCGACTTAGCGGGGGGACTTACAATGAGCAGTTCTTC
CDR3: CASSPRLSGGTYNEQFF

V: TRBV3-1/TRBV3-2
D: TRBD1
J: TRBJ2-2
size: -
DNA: TGTGCCAGCAGCCAACTCGGGACAGGCCGAGGGACCGGGGAGCTGTTTTTT
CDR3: CASSQLGTGRGTGELFF

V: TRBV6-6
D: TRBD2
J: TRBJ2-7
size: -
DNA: TGTGCCAGCAGTTCCTTAGCGGGCGAGCAGTACTTC
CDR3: CASSSLAGEQYF

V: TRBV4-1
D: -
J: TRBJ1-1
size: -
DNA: TGCGCCAGCAGCCTTCACGCCGCAAGGGGCAACACTGAAGCTTTCTTT
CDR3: CASSLHAARGNTEAFF

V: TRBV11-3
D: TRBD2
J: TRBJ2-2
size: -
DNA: TGTGCCAGCAGCTTGGGGGGAGGGGCGTCCGGGGAGCTGTTTTTT
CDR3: CASSLGGGASGELFF

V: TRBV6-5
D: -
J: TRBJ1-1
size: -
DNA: TGTGCCAGCAGTCCCGTACCTCAGGGGAACACTGAAGCTTTCTTT
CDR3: CASSPVPQGNTEAFF